The 20 T cell receptor beta chains in this list originate from one sample, sequenced in a study of blood T cell repertoires in COVID-19 (dated by TCRdb to the early 2020s). Libraries were constructed by the immunoSEQ multiplex PCR assay. Sourced from immuneACCESS, this table was stored by TCRdb with only in-frame sequences that have V and J called. A share of the clones is absent; for the studies checked, an unresolved V gene accounts for under half, and the remainder has no known explanation. The sample includes 160,000 or so clones, with around four fifths observed a single time. The ten top clones hold 8% of the sample. The specimen was PBMCs or T cells enriched from blood (not recorded which). Every receptor here comes from a woman in her forties or fifties who had recovered from COVID-19.

The chain couples TRBV6-5 to TRBJ2-3; D possibly corresponds to TRBD2 (6 bases). CDR1 and CDR2 from the germline V gene are MNHEY and SVGAGI. This CDR3 comprises 15 residues. V lost 8 bases to trimming and J lost 1 base, with 16 bases between them. CDR3 coding DNA: TGTGCCAGCCTACCAGGCGGAGGGGGCACAGATACGCAGTATTTT. It specifies CASLPGGGGTDTQYF.

The chain couples TRBV4-2 to TRBJ1-2, with 9 bases that match TRBD1. CDR3 length equals 13 residues. The trim removed 1 base at V and 8 bases at J, leaving 2 bases unmatched. Germline assignment: CDR1 LGHNA and CDR2 YNFKEQ. The CDR3 sequence: CASSQGQGEGYTF. Here the CDR3 DNA reads TGTGCCAGCAGCCAAGGACAGGGGGAAGGCTACACCTTC.

V is TRBV3-1 (or the pseudogene TRBV3-2) and J is TRBJ1-1, with D possibly TRBD1 on 6 matching bases. Trimming took 8 bases from V and 1 from J, leaving 11 bases between them. The CDR3 totals 13 residues. Germline V gene lookup returns CDR1 LGHDT and CDR2 YNNKEL (reference sequence). The DNA of the CDR3 is TGTGCCAGCGAGAACAGGGCGAACACTGAAGCTTTCTTT. As protein: CASENRANTEAFF.

The chain recombines TRBV5-1 with TRBJ1-2; 7 bases are shared with TRBD1. The J segment lost 5 bases and the V segment lost 4 bases, leaving 8 bases of the junction unmatched. The CDR3 runs 14 residues. Per the germline V gene, CDR1 is SGHRS and CDR2 is YFSETQ. CDR3 sequence (DNA): TGCGCCAGCAGCGAAGATGGGACAGTTTATGGCTACACCTTC. Protein: CASSEDGTVYGYTF.

The rearrangement links TRBV5-4 to TRBJ1-2; TRBD1 aligns across 8 bases. V gave up 4 bases and J gave up 0 bases; unmatched junction bases: 5. Germline V gene data show CDR1 as SGHNT and CDR2 as YYREEE (reference sequence). The CDR3 length is 15 residues. This chain's CDR3 is CASSAGQGTNYGYTF. In DNA form, the CDR3 reads TGTGCCAGCAGCGCCGGACAGGGAACTAACTATGGCTACACCTTC.

This chain links TRBV18 with TRBJ1-6, with 10 bases lining up with TRBD1. Germline trimming cut 4 bases from V and 7 bases from J; bases unmatched to any gene: 4. The CDR3 totals 15 residues. The germline gives CDR1 KGHSH, CDR2 LQKENI. CDR3 coding DNA: TGTGCCAGCTCACTGGGACAGGGGAGAAATTCACCCCTCCACTTT. Translation: CASSLGQGRNSPLHF. Variable domain in full (rest from reference TRBV18 and TRBJ1-6): NAGVMQNPRHLVRRRGQEARLRCSPMKGHSHVYWYRQLPEEGLKFMVYLQKENIIDESGMPKERFSAEFPKEGPSILRIQQVVRGDSAAYFCASSLGQGRNSPLHFGNGTRLTVT.

This CDR3 is CASSLLGPGLHF. The CDR3 bases are TGTGCCAGCAGTTTATTGGGGCCGGGACTACATTTT. The V and J genes are TRBV28 and TRBJ1-5; a weak D match, TRBD1 (5 bases). CDR1 and CDR2 from the germline V gene are MDHEN and SYDVKM. CDR3 length: 12 residues. V was trimmed by 1 base and J by 16 bases, leaving 14 bases between them.

This clone has only one observation. J is TRBJ1-1 and V is TRBV6-6; TRBD1 matches 9 bases. CDR3 size: 15 residues. Unmatched junction bases numbered 8, after V lost 8 bases and J lost 1 base. Germline CDR1 MNHNY, CDR2 SVGAGI (reference sequence). CDR3 protein: CASYLQGAQNTEAFF. The CDR3 nucleotides are TGTGCCAGCTACCTACAGGGGGCCCAGAACACTGAAGCTTTCTTT.

J is TRBJ1-1 and V is TRBV7-2; no clear D gene. In germline, CDR1 is SGHTA, CDR2 FQGNSA. The CDR3 spans 15 residues. V gave up 1 base and J gave up 1 base, with 10 bases separating them. The DNA for the CDR3 is TGTGCCAGCAGCTTAGATATCGGGAAGAACACTGAAGCTTTCTTT. It codes for CASSLDIGKNTEAFF.

The J gene is TRBJ2-1, the V gene TRBV10-3; 7 bases map to TRBD2. V was clipped by 4 bases and J by 6 bases; unmatched bases: 12. The CDR3 contains 16 residues. Per germline, CDR1 ENHRY and CDR2 SYGVKD. The CDR3 loop is CAISVSGAASGNEQFF. CDR3 DNA sequence: TGTGCCATCAGTGTCTCTGGTGCGGCTAGCGGCAATGAGCAGTTCTTC.

Details on this clone: Other DNA variants within this sample encode the same CDR3. This chain links TRBV19 with TRBJ1-2; 9 bases line up with TRBD1. This CDR3 has 13 amino acids. The V gene end was trimmed by 3 bases and the J gene end by 5 bases; junction bases not matched to a gene: 1. Germline loops: CDR1 LNHDA, CDR2 SQIVND (reference sequence). The DNA of the CDR3 is TGTGCCAGTAGTATCGGACAGGGGTATGGCTACACCTTC. Translating gives CASSIGQGYGYTF. Combining the CDR3 with reference TRBV19 and TRBJ1-2 gives the whole variable domain DGGITQSPKYLFRKEGQNVTLSCEQNLNHDAMYWYRQDPGQGLRLIYYSQIVNDFQKGDIAEGYSVSREKKESFPLTVTSAQKNPTAFYLCASSIGQGYGYTFGSGTRLTVV.

The chain links TRBV23-1 to TRBJ2-7, with 10 bases lining up with TRBD1. TRBV23-1 is identified as an open reading frame with a role that is uncertain. This CDR3 is 15 amino acids long. The junction had 3 bases not matched to a gene; V was cut back by 3 bases and J by 1 base. CDR3 coding DNA: TGCGCCAGCAGTCATCCGGGACAGGGGTCCTACGAGCAGTACTTC. Translation gives CASSHPGQGSYEQYF.

V is TRBV4-2 and J is TRBJ1-6; D is unresolved. Trimming removed 0 bases from V and 0 bases from J, with 12 bases in between. This CDR3 comprises 18 residues. The germline gives CDR1 LGHNA, CDR2 YNFKEQ. The DNA of the CDR3 is TGTGCCAGCAGCCAAGAGGTCAGTCGGAGCTCCTATAATTCACCCCTCCACTTT. It encodes CASSQEVSRSSYNSPLHF.

This clone showed up just a few times. The rearrangement joins TRBV2 to TRBJ1-4; perhaps TRBD1 as D (5 bases). The CDR3 consists of 15 residues. V lost 6 bases and J lost 0, with 11 bases in between. Germline V CDR1 and CDR2: SNHLY, FYNNEI. Written as DNA, the CDR3 is TGTGCCAGCAGCGACGTAGGGGCAACTAATGAAAAACTGTTTTTT. Amino acid sequence: CASSDVGATNEKLFF.

The chain employs TRBV24-1 and TRBJ2-2; 8 bases match TRBD1. The V and J ends lost 5 bases and 4 bases, in that order; junction bases with no gene match: 11. Germline CDR1 KGHDR, CDR2 SFDVKD. The CDR3 runs 17 residues. This CDR3 is CATSAIGQGQATGELFF. The CDR3 DNA is TGTGCCACCAGTGCTATCGGACAGGGCCAGGCCACCGGGGAGCTGTTTTTT.

This clone was detected ten times or more. A read error may account for a junction end that differs from germline. This chain uses TRBV7-7 with TRBJ2-2; D might be TRBD1 (5 bases). The CDR3 consists of 16 residues. From germline, CDR1 is SSHAT and CDR2 FNYEAQ (reference sequence). The CDR3 spells CASSPPGAVNTGELFF. The CDR3 nucleotides are TGTGCTAGCAGCCCCCCTGGGGCAGTGAACACCGGGGAGCTGTTTTTT.

This rearrangement joins TRBV11-2 to TRBJ2-1; possible D gene TRBD1, 5 bases. Trimming removed 6 bases from V and 6 bases from J, with 9 bases in between. This CDR3 has 12 amino acids. Germline-derived CDR1 and CDR2 are SGHAT and FQNNGV. The CDR3 here is CASRSTGNEQFF. CDR3 nucleotides: TGTGCCAGCAGATCTACAGGCAATGAGCAGTTCTTC.

This chain uses TRBV28 with TRBJ1-1, with D maybe TRBD1 (6 bases). Germline CDR1 is MDHEN and CDR2 is SYDVKM. This CDR3 has 12 amino acids. The germline V and J ends were trimmed by 2 bases and 11 bases, with 12 bases remaining between them. CDR3 bases: TGTGCCAGCAGTTTAATGGGTCAGGGGGCTTTCTTT. It encodes CASSLMGQGAFF.

The gene calls are TRBV11-2 and TRBJ2-3; perhaps TRBD1 as D (5 bases). CDR1 and CDR2 (germline): SGHAT, FQNNGV. CDR3 length equals 14 residues. V was pared by 5 bases and J by 0 bases, with 9 bases between. The CDR3 loop is CASSRDSSTDTQYF. In nucleotides, the CDR3 is TGTGCCAGCAGCAGAGACAGCAGCACAGATACGCAGTATTTT. Drawing the rest from reference TRBV11-2 and TRBJ2-3, the complete variable domain is EAGVAQSPRYKIIEKRQSVAFWCNPISGHATLYWYQQILGQGPKLLIQFQNNGVVDDSQLPKDRFSAERLKGVDSTLKIQPAKLEDSAVYLCASSRDSSTDTQYFGPGTRLTVL.

The rearrangement links TRBV11-2 to TRBJ2-4; TRBD2 might be the D (5 bases). Germline V CDR1 and CDR2: SGHAT, FQNNGV. The CDR3 length is 15 residues. Trimming removed 5 bases at V and 2 bases at J, with 13 bases between. CDR3 region: CASSLEAWTKNIQYF. CDR3 bases: TGTGCCAGCAGCCTGGAGGCCTGGACCAAAAACATTCAGTACTTC.